The source of this T cell receptor beta chain is a study of blood T cell repertoires in COVID-19. Study as a whole: Collection of acute and convalescent COVID-19 samples took place in the United States, Italy and Spain.

Profiling relied on immunoSEQ multiplex PCR, and the TCRdb table lists in-frame clones only, not all of them. The sample lists more than 300,000 clones; more than 75% were seen once. Germline assignment: CDR1 SGHDT and CDR2 YYEEEE. There are 15 residues in the CDR3. Trimming shortened V by 5 bases and J by 10 bases, and 19 bases separated the two germline ends. Sequencing was performed on peripheral blood. The sequence was obtained from a woman aged 30 to 39 with COVID-19, enrolled during active disease. The chain links TRBV5-6 to TRBJ1-6; D might be TRBD1 (6 bases). The CDR3 nucleotides read TGTGCCAGCAGACCAGGGCCCCGAAGGGGGTCACCCCTCCACTTT. Protein: CASRPGPRRGSPLHF.